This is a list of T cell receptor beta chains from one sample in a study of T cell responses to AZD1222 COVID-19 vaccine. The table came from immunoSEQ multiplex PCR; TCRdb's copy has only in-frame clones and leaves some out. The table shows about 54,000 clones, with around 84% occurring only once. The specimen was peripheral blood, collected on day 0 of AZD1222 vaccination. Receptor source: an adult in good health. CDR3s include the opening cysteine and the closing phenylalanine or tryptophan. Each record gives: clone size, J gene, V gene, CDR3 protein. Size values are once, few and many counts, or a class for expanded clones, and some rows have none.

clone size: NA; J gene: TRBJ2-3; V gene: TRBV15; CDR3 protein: CASRGSGGDIFLGTDTQYF
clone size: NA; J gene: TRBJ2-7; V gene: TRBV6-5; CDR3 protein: CASTPRVVTYEQYF
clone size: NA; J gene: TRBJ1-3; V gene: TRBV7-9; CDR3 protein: CASSPDRKFSGNTIYF
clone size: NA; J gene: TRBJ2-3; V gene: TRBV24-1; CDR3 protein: CATMDAGVFAGDTQYF
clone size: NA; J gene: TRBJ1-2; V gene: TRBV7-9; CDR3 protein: CASSLAERIDGYTF
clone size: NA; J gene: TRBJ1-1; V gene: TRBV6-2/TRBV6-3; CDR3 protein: CASSYSTAAETEAFF
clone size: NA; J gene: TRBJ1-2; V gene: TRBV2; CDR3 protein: CASSEARQGGGYTF
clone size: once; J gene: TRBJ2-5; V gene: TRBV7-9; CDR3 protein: CASSFAGGTETQYF
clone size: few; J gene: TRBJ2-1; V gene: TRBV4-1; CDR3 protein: CASSQENRGVYNEQFF
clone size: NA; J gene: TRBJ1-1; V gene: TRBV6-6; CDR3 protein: CASSLGQGAMNTEAFF
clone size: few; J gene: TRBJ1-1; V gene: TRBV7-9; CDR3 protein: CASSRKPGGDPNTEAFF
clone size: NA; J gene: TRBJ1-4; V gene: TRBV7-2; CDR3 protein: CASSLVGDRYYEKLFF
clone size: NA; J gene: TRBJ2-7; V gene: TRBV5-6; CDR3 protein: CASSFPGQTYEQYF
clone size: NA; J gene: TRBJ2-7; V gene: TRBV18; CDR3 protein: CASSPTRTYEQYF
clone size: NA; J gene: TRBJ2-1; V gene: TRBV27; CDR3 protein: CASSLSSGRALGEQFF
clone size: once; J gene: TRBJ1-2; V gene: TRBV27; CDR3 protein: CASRTAHQTGRSGYTF
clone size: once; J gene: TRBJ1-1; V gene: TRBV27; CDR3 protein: CASRQGAMNTEAFF
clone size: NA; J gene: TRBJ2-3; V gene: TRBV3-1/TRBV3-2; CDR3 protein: CASSLIAGGSTDTQYF
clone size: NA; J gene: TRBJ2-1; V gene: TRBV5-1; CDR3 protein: CASSLSGVNEQFF
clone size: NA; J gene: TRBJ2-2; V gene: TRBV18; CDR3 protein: CASSPRHYNTGELFF
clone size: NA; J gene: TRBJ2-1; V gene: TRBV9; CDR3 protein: CASSVVVYEQFF
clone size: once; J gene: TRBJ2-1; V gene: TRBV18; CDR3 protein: CASSGLTNNEQFF
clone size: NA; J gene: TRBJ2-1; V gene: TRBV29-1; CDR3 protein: CSGGLAGGSYNEQFF
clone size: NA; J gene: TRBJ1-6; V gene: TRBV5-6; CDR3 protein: CASSWGQGGNSPLHF
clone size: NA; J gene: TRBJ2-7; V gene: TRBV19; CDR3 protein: CASSIMSGSSYEQYF
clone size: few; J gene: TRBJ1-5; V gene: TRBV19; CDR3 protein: CASSQPWGNQAQHF
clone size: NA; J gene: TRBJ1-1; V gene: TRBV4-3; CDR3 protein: CASSQDSGPVNTEAFF
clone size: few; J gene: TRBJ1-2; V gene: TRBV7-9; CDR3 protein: CASSLDRGVIYGYTF
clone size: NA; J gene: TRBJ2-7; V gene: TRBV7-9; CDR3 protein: CASSLGGGPVTYEQYF
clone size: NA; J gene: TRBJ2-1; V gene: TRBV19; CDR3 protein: CASSIGGGGNEQFF
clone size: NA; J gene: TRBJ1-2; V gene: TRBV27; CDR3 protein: CASSFSRGEGYTF
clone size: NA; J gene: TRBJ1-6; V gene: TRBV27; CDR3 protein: CASSFTAGPTSSYNSPLHF
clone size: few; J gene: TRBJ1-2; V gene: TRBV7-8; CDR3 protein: CASSLGTGGHANYGYTF
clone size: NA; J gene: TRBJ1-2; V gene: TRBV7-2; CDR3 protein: CASSPQGPGYGYTF
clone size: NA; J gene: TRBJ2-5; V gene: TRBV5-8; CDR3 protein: CASSWGLSKTQYF
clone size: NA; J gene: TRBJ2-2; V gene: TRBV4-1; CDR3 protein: CASSQGLINTGELFF
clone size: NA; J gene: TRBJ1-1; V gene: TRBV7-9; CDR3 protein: CASSSHDLQGARTEAFF
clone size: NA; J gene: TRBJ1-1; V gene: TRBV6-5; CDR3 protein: CASSTSTTSPEAFF
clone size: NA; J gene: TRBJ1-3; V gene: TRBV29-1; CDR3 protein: CSVEVFRDTIYF
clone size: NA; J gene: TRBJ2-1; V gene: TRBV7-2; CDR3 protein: CASSLQFRANEQFF